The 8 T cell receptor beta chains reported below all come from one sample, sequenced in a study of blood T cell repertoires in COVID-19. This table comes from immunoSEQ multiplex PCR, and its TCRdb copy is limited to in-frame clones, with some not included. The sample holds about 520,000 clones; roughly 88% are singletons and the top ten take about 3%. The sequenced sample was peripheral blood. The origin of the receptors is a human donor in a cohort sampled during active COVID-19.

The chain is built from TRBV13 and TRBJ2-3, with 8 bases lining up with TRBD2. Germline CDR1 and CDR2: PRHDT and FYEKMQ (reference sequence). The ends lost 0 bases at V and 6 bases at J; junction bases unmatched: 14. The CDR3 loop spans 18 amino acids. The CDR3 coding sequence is TGTGCCAGCAGCTTAGGCCGGGCGCGGGAGGCTACAGGGGATACGCAGTATTTT. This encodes CASSLGRAREATGDTQYF.

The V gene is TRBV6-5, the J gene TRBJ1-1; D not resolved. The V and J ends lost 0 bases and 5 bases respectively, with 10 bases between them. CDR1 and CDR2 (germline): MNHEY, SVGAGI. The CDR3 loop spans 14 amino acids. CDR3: CASSYSRERTEAFF. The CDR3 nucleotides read TGTGCCAGCAGTTACTCGAGGGAACGGACTGAAGCTTTCTTT.

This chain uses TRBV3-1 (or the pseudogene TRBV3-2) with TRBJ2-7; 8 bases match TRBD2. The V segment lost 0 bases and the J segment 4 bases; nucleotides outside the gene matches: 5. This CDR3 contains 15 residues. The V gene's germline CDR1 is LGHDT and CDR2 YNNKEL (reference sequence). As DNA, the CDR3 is TGTGCCAGCAGCCAAGATATAGCGGGACCTTACGAGCAGTACTTC. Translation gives CASSQDIAGPYEQYF.

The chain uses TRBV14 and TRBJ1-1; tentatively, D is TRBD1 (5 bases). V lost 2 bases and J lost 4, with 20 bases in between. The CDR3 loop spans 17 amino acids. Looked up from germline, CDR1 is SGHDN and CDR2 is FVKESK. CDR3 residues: CASSQWGVPSLATEAFF. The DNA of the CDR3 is TGTGCCAGCAGCCAATGGGGGGTTCCCTCCTTGGCCACTGAAGCTTTCTTT.

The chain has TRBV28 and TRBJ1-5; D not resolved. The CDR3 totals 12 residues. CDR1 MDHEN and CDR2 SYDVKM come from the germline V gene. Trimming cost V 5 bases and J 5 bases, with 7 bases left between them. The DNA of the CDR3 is TGTGCCAGCAGTCTTCTTCATCAGCCCCAGCATTTT. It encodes CASSLLHQPQHF.

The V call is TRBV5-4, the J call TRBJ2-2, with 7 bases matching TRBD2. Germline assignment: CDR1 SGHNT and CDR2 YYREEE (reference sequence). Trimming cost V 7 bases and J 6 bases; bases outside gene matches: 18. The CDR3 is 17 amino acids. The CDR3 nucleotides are TGTGCCAGCGAACCTGGACTAGGCAGAGATTCACCCGGGGAGCTGTTTTTT. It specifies CASEPGLGRDSPGELFF. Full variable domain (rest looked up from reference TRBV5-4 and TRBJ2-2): ETGVTQSPTHLIKTRGQQVTLRCSSQSGHNTVSWYQQALGQGPQFIFQYYREEENGRGNFPPRFSGLQFPNYSSELNVNALELDDSALYLCASEPGLGRDSPGELFFGEGSRLTVL.

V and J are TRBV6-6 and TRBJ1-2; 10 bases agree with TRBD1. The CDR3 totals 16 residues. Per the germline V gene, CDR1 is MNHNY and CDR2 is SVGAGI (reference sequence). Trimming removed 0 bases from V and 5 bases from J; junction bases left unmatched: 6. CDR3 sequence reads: CASSYSSGTGVYGYTF. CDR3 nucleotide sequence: TGTGCCAGCAGTTACTCGAGTGGGACAGGGGTGTATGGCTACACCTTC.

Here the CDR3 reads CASSPQSNQPQHF. The CDR3 nucleotides are TGTGCCAGCAGTCCCCAGAGCAATCAGCCCCAGCATTTT. This chain uses TRBV6-6 with TRBJ1-5, with D uncertain. V lost 5 bases to trimming and J lost 1 base, with 6 bases between them. The CDR3 contains 13 residues. Looked up from germline, CDR1 is MNHNY and CDR2 is SVGAGI (reference sequence).